These 23 T cell receptor beta chains share one sample of origin, sequenced in a study of CD8 T cells in ankylosing spondylitis. TCRdb re-called the 5' RACE reads through MiXCR, storing one row per CDR3 protein. The data contain hundreds of thousands of distinct CDR3 sequences, 30% to 35% of them singletons. The sample was blood, either unsorted or a sorted T cell fraction (not recorded which). Receptors originate from a male donor with ankylosing spondylitis or in good health (not recorded which).

This clonotype was observed a handful of times. The chain joins TRBV20-1 to TRBJ2-1; D gene unclear. The CDR3 loop spans 14 amino acids. Between the trimmed V and J ends, which lost 3 bases and 0 bases, there was a span of 9 bases. Germline CDR1 DFQATT, CDR2 SNEGSKA (reference sequence). CDR3 amino acids: CSARMLSSYNEQFF. The CDR3 nucleotides read TGCAGTGCTAGGATGCTATCCTCCTACAATGAGCAGTTCTTC.

This sequence joins TRBV20-1 and TRBJ1-4; 10 positions agree with TRBD1. The germline CDR1 and CDR2 sequences are DFQATT and SNEGSKA (reference sequence). Germline trimming cut 4 bases from V and 7 bases from J; bases unmatched to any gene: 9. The CDR3 has 15 amino acids. DNA for the CDR3: TGCAGTGCTATTCCCCGGGACAGGGGCGGTGAAAAACTGTTTTTT. Its protein product is CSAIPRDRGGEKLFF.

This clonotype turned up a few times. The chain employs TRBV12-3 or TRBV12-4 and TRBJ1-5; TRBD1 matches 7 bases. The CDR3 totals 14 residues. Germline trimming cut 6 bases from V and 3 bases from J; bases unmatched to any gene: 5. CDR3 residues: CASRLGGVNQPQHF. The CDR3 DNA is TGTGCCAGCAGACTAGGGGGCGTCAATCAGCCCCAGCATTTT.

A few counts support this clonotype. The chain recombines TRBV6-5 with TRBJ2-3; TRBD1 aligns across 10 bases. With 4 bases clipped from V and 4 bases from J, the junction kept 11 bases outside the gene matches. CDR1 is MNHEY, CDR2 SVGAGI, per germline. The length of the CDR3 is 17 residues. The CDR3 nucleotides read TGTGCCAGCAGTTCGCAACACCCGGGACAGGGGTCAGATACGCAGTATTTT. Its protein is CASSSQHPGQGSDTQYF.

This clonotype was picked up a small number of times. The chain has TRBV12-3 or TRBV12-4 and TRBJ2-5; 8 bases are a match to TRBD1. The CDR3 covers 16 residues. V dropped 5 bases and J dropped 4; count of bases not matched to a gene: 12. The DNA of the CDR3 is TGTGCCAGCAGTCCCGCCCCCACAGGGGGAGGAGAGACCCAGTACTTC. As protein: CASSPAPTGGGETQYF.

This clonotype was detected a few times. The chain links TRBV6-1 to TRBJ2-4; 10 bases line up with TRBD1. The CDR3 contains 17 residues. V trimming: 6 bases; J trimming: 0 bases; junction bases outside the gene matches: 8. Germline V gene data show CDR1 as MNHNS and CDR2 as SASEGT. CDR3 residues: CASRAGQGILAKNIQYF. The CDR3 bases are TGTGCCAGCAGGGCGGGACAGGGGATACTAGCCAAAAACATTCAGTACTTC.

This clonotype appeared once. The chain recombines TRBV5-1 with TRBJ2-5; D may correspond to TRBD1 or TRBD2 (5 bases each). V lost 0 bases and J 2 bases, leaving 14 bases between the germline ends. The CDR3 runs 16 residues. CDR1 is SGHRS, CDR2 YFSETQ, per germline. Here the CDR3 reads CASSLESWDPQETQYF. CDR3 coding DNA: TGCGCCAGCAGCTTGGAATCCTGGGACCCTCAAGAGACCCAGTACTTC.

This clonotype has just a few counts. The gene calls are TRBV5-1 and TRBJ2-3; D is undetermined. This CDR3 is 14 amino acids long. V lost 2 bases to trimming and J lost 0 bases, with 7 bases between them. Germline-derived CDR1 and CDR2 are SGHRS and YFSETQ. The CDR3 sequence is CASSFSTSTDTQYF. The CDR3 bases are TGCGCCAGCAGCTTCTCGACTAGCACAGATACGCAGTATTTT.

The chain links TRBV20-1 to TRBJ2-3; D is unclear. In germline, CDR1 is DFQATT, CDR2 SNEGSKA (reference sequence). This CDR3 contains 13 residues. V was shortened by 3 bases and J by 0 bases, with 7 bases between the two germline ends. In DNA, the CDR3 is TGCAGTGCTAGCTGGGAAAGCACAGATACGCAGTATTTT. Amino acids: CSASWESTDTQYF.

This clonotype was picked up a small number of times. J is TRBJ1-5 and V is TRBV5-5; 7 bases are shared with TRBD1. The germline V gene encodes CDR1 SGHKS and CDR2 YYEKEE (reference sequence). The CDR3 has 15 amino acids. The V segment lost 4 bases and the J segment 5 bases; nucleotides outside the gene matches: 9. The CDR3 loop is CASSRGDSYDQPQHF. CDR3 nucleotides: TGTGCCAGCAGCCGGGGGGACAGCTACGATCAGCCCCAGCATTTT.

This clonotype was seen only a few times. V and J are TRBV6-1 and TRBJ1-5; TRBD1 might be the D (6 bases). The germline V gene encodes CDR1 MNHNS and CDR2 SASEGT. The CDR3 has 16 amino acids. V dropped 6 bases and J dropped 1 base, with 16 bases sitting between them. CDR3 sequence: CASRPTRGMSNQPQHF. CDR3 nucleotides: TGTGCCAGCAGACCCACCAGGGGTATGAGCAATCAGCCCCAGCATTTT.

The chain combines TRBV29-1 with TRBJ1-2; maybe TRBD1 (5 bases). V was clipped by 7 bases and J by 6 bases, with 21 bases between them. CDR1 is SQVTM and CDR2 is ANQGSEA in the germline V gene. The CDR3 totals 14 residues. This chain's CDR3 is CSANPQGLSNGYTF. The DNA for the CDR3 is TGCAGCGCTAACCCCCAGGGTCTATCGAATGGCTACACCTTC. Using reference TRBV29-1 and TRBJ1-2 for the parts outside the CDR3, the full variable domain is SAVISQKPSRDICQRGTSLTIQCQVDSQVTMMFWYRQQPGQSLTLIATANQGSEATYESGFVIDKFPISRPNLTFSTLTVSNMSPEDSSIYLCSANPQGLSNGYTFGSGTRLTVV.

This clonotype was picked up a small number of times. The rearrangement uses TRBV6-4 and TRBJ2-2; 9 bases match TRBD2. The CDR3 is 17 amino acids. V gave up 6 bases and J gave up 0 bases; unmatched junction bases: 8. Germline V gene lookup returns CDR1 MRHNA and CDR2 SNTAGT. CDR3 sequence reads: CASSVRAGGTNTGELFF. CDR3 nucleotide sequence: TGTGCCAGCAGCGTTCGAGCGGGGGGTACGAACACCGGGGAGCTGTTTTTT.

The V and J genes are TRBV11-2 and TRBJ2-7; D perhaps matches TRBD1 (5 bases). V was trimmed by 4 bases and J by 5 bases, leaving 9 bases between them. The CDR3 length is 12 residues. CDR1 and CDR2 from the germline V gene are SGHAT and FQNNGV. The CDR3 region has the DNA TGTGCCAGCAGCTATGGGGCGGACGAGCAGTACTTC. It codes for CASSYGADEQYF.

This chain uses TRBV20-1 with TRBJ1-5, with D uncertain. The CDR3 length is 14 residues. Germline lookup yields CDR1 DFQATT and CDR2 SNEGSKA (reference sequence). V was cut by 3 bases and J by 6 bases, with 15 bases left in between. The CDR3 DNA reads TGCAGTGCTAGGGGGTCCGGTCAGAGTCAGCCCCAGCATTTT. It codes for CSARGSGQSQPQHF.

The chain recombines TRBV7-9 with TRBJ2-1, with 11 nucleotides matching TRBD2. The germline gives CDR1 SEHNR, CDR2 FQNEAQ (reference sequence). J gave up 8 bases and V 5 bases, and 11 bases lay outside the gene matches. The CDR3 is made up of 16 amino acids. CDR3 in amino acids: CASSNLRLAGRDEQFF. CDR3 sequence (DNA): TGTGCCAGCAGCAATCTCAGACTAGCGGGGAGGGATGAGCAGTTCTTC.

This clonotype was counted only a few times. The rearrangement links TRBV20-1 to TRBJ2-3; TRBD2 might be the D (7 bases). Germline loops: CDR1 DFQATT, CDR2 SNEGSKA (reference sequence). This CDR3 has 15 amino acids. V was shortened by 0 bases and J by 7 bases, with 17 bases between the two germline ends. CDR3 sequence (DNA): TGCAGTGCTAGAGACGTGGGGGGGCCTGTCTATACGCAGTATTTT. It encodes CSARDVGGPVYTQYF.

The chain joins TRBV20-1 to TRBJ2-7, with unresolved D. CDR3 length equals 13 residues. Germline CDR1 reads DFQATT; CDR2 reads SNEGSKA (reference sequence). The V gene lost 7 bases and the J gene lost 6 bases, with 19 bases spanning the gap. CDR3 sequence (DNA): TGCAGTGTTGGGCCCTCCCTGGAGCTCGAGCAGTACTTC. This sequence encodes CSVGPSLELEQYF.

This clonotype occurred a few times. The CDR3 sequence is CSVDRLPYNEQFF. CDR3 nucleotide sequence: TGCAGCGTGGACAGGTTGCCCTACAATGAGCAGTTCTTC. This chain uses TRBV29-1 with TRBJ2-1; 7 bases are a match to TRBD1. The CDR3 totals 13 residues. The ends lost 6 bases at V and 2 bases at J; junction bases unmatched: 4. The germline gives CDR1 SQVTM, CDR2 ANQGSEA.

This rearrangement joins TRBV7-7 to TRBJ2-2; D may be TRBD2 (7 bases). The CDR3 consists of 19 residues. V gave up 2 bases and J gave up 0 bases, with 19 bases separating them. From germline, CDR1 is SSHAT and CDR2 FNYEAQ (reference sequence). CDR3 amino acids: CASSLNPGGGGTNTGELFF. The CDR3, as DNA: TGTGCCAGCAGCTTAAATCCCGGAGGCGGGGGCACGAACACCGGGGAGCTGTTTTTT.

This clonotype turned up a few times. This rearrangement joins TRBV20-1 to TRBJ2-4; 13 bases are a match to TRBD2. The CDR3 spans 18 residues. After removal of 6 bases from V and 1 base from J, the junction contained 12 bases not matched to a gene. Germline V gene sequence: CDR1 DFQATT, CDR2 SNEGSKA (reference sequence). The CDR3 DNA reads TGCAGTGCAGGGGACGGGACTAGCGGGGTCGGGGCCAAAAACATTCAGTACTTC. Protein sequence: CSAGDGTSGVGAKNIQYF.

The chain couples TRBV12-3 or TRBV12-4 to TRBJ2-7; 7 bases line up with TRBD2. There are 14 residues in the CDR3. The V and J ends lost 3 bases and 6 bases, in that order; junction bases with no gene match: 8. In DNA, the CDR3 is TGTGCCAGCAGTTTCCGGGCGGGGGTGTCCGAGCAGTACTTC. Its translation: CASSFRAGVSEQYF.

The V gene is TRBV10-3, the J gene TRBJ2-7; a weak D match, TRBD2 (7 bases). CDR3 size: 14 residues. Germline assignment: CDR1 ENHRY and CDR2 SYGVKD. Trimming took off 6 bases at V and 3 bases at J, with 15 bases between the two ends. The CDR3 bases are TGTGCCATCAGAAAAGGGGGGGACTTCTACGAGCAGTACTTC. As protein: CAIRKGGDFYEQYF.